A selection of T cell receptor beta chains follows, all from one sample in a study of blood T cell repertoires in COVID-19. Libraries were prepared by immunoSEQ multiplex PCR; TCRdb keeps only in-frame clonotypes and omits some of them. The table has about 260,000 clones, over 75% seen once. Source material: peripheral blood. The source of these receptors is a woman between 50 and 59 years old with acute or convalescent COVID-19. Both conserved end residues are part of each CDR3. The D gene is left open where the match is weak. Rows may omit the clone size; those that give it use once, few, many or a size class.

v_call	d_call	j_call	clone_size	cdr3_aa	cdr3_nt
TRBV5-4	-	TRBJ1-4	-	CASSLDPGLNEKLFF	TGTGCCAGCAGCTTAGATCCAGGCTTAAATGAAAAACTGTTTTTT
TRBV2	TRBD2	TRBJ2-1	few	CASTSGLTSYNEQFF	TGTGCCAGTACTAGCGGGCTGACCTCCTACAATGAGCAGTTCTTC
TRBV21-1	-	TRBJ1-5	-	CASSEAPPPTGNQPQHF	TGTGCCAGCAGCGAAGCCCCTCCCCCGACAGGGAATCAGCCCCAGCATTTT
TRBV5-1	TRBD1	TRBJ2-1	-	CASSSGQGFYNEQFF	TGCGCCAGCAGCTCAGGACAGGGATTCTACAATGAGCAGTTCTTC
TRBV6-5	-	TRBJ2-7	-	CASRLSGDYEQYF	TGTGCCAGCAGACTTAGCGGAGACTACGAGCAGTACTTC
TRBV7-2	-	TRBJ1-3	-	CASSLGGESRYF	TGTGCCAGCAGCTTAGGGGGGGAGTCGAGATATTTT
TRBV18	-	TRBJ1-5	-	CASSGADNQPQHF	TGTGCCAGCTCAGGGGCCGACAATCAGCCCCAGCATTTT
TRBV6-2/TRBV6-3	-	TRBJ1-5	-	CASSPNRAANQPQHF	TGTGCCAGCAGTCCGAACAGGGCCGCCAATCAGCCCCAGCATTTT
TRBV9	TRBD1	TRBJ1-1	-	CASSRDRGHGTEAFF	TGTGCCAGCAGCCGAGACAGGGGGCACGGGACTGAAGCTTTCTTT
TRBV28	-	TRBJ1-3	-	CASSSLGGWRGNTIYF	TGTGCCAGCAGTTCGTTAGGGGGATGGAGGGGAAACACCATATATTTT
TRBV27	-	TRBJ2-5	-	CASSLSRTGRETQYF	TGTGCCAGCAGTTTATCGCGTACAGGGCGGGAGACCCAGTACTTC
TRBV28	-	TRBJ2-3	-	CASSFVGGRGTDTQYF	TGTGCCAGCAGTTTTGTGGGAGGCCGGGGCACAGATACGCAGTATTTT
TRBV27	TRBD2	TRBJ2-7	once	CASMVAGQYEQYF	TGTGCCAGCATGGTAGCGGGGCAATACGAGCAGTACTTC
TRBV3-1/TRBV3-2	-	TRBJ1-4	-	CASSHLATGRPNEKLFF	TGTGCCAGCAGCCACTTAGCCACAGGACGGCCTAATGAAAAACTGTTTTTT
TRBV28	TRBD2	TRBJ2-1	-	CASSILAGVTYNEQFF	TGTGCCAGCAGTATCTTAGCGGGAGTGACCTACAATGAGCAGTTCTTC
TRBV30	TRBD1	TRBJ1-5	-	CAWTLGTGVNQPQHF	TGTGCCTGGACCCTCGGGACAGGGGTTAATCAGCCCCAGCATTTT
TRBV28	TRBD2	TRBJ2-3	few	CASSRTSGRGTDTQYF	TGTGCCAGCAGTCGGACTAGCGGGAGAGGCACAGATACGCAGTATTTT
TRBV5-6	TRBD1	TRBJ1-2	-	CASRGTGVNYGYTF	TGTGCCAGCAGGGGGACAGGGGTTAACTATGGCTACACCTTC
TRBV19	TRBD2	TRBJ2-5	-	CASSGVTSGRVQETQYF	TGTGCCAGTAGTGGGGTGACTAGCGGGAGGGTTCAAGAGACCCAGTACTTC
TRBV20-1	-	TRBJ2-7	once	CSAPGGEQYF	TGCAGTGCGCCGGGTGGGGAGCAGTACTTC
TRBV24-1	TRBD1	TRBJ1-5	-	CATSASDRGINQPQHF	TGTGCCACCAGTGCCTCGGACAGGGGAATCAATCAGCCCCAGCATTTT
TRBV15	-	TRBJ2-4	-	CATSRGRVDIQYF	TGTGCCACCAGCAGAGGCCGAGTTGACATTCAGTACTTC
TRBV28	TRBD1	TRBJ2-7	many	CASSLLGQGKSHEQYF	TGTGCCAGCAGTTTATTAGGACAGGGTAAATCCCACGAGCAGTACTTC
TRBV19	-	TRBJ1-5	-	CASSIPNRDPGQPQHF	TGTGCCAGTAGTATCCCCAACAGGGACCCGGGTCAGCCCCAGCATTTT
TRBV6-1	TRBD1	TRBJ2-5	-	CASSELGGQAVKETQYF	TGTGCCAGCAGTGAATTAGGGGGACAGGCGGTGAAAGAGACCCAGTACTTC
TRBV7-2	-	TRBJ2-5	-	CASSAYQETQYF	TGTGCCAGCAGCGCCTATCAAGAGACCCAGTACTTC
TRBV6-5	-	TRBJ1-2	-	CASSPKGQGGYGYTF	TGTGCCAGCAGTCCAAAAGGGCAGGGAGGCTATGGCTACACCTTC
TRBV5-4	-	TRBJ2-2	-	CILATKTGTGELFF	TGTATTTTGGCGACCAAAACAGGGACCGGGGAGCTGTTTTTT
TRBV3-1/TRBV3-2	-	TRBJ2-7	-	CASSPGVTVSYEQYF	TGTGCCAGCAGCCCGGGGGTAACAGTATCCTACGAGCAGTACTTC
TRBV28	-	TRBJ1-2	-	CASSWYSRDYGYTF	TGTGCCAGCAGTTGGTACTCGCGCGACTATGGCTACACCTTC
TRBV5-8	TRBD2	TRBJ2-1	-	CASSSVRLAGFDEQFF	TGTGCCAGCAGCTCGGTTAGGCTAGCGGGATTTGATGAGCAGTTCTTC
TRBV6-4	TRBD1	TRBJ2-3	-	CASRAVGTGDTQYF	TGTGCCAGCAGGGCGGTGGGGACAGGAGATACGCAGTATTTT
TRBV12-3/TRBV12-4	-	TRBJ1-3	-	CASRDSEYGTIYF	TGTGCCAGCAGGGACAGTGAATATGGCACCATATATTTT
TRBV6-2/TRBV6-3	-	TRBJ1-5	-	CASSYSTQGSQPQHF	TGTGCCAGCAGTTACTCGACTCAGGGCTCTCAGCCCCAGCATTTT
TRBV2	-	TRBJ1-2	-	CASSDRQFHGYTF	TGTGCCAGCAGTGATCGACAGTTCCATGGCTACACCTTC
TRBV11-2	-	TRBJ2-2	few	CASSPGGTGRILGTGELFF	TGTGCCAGCAGCCCGGGAGGGACAGGGCGGATTTTGGGCACCGGGGAGCTGTTTTTT
TRBV4-3	-	TRBJ2-3	few	CASSQEGATARDTQYF	TGCGCCAGCAGCCAAGAAGGGGCCACAGCACGCGATACGCAGTATTTT